This T cell receptor beta chain was identified in a study of response to subunit inactivated influenza vaccine. General study findings and limits: The authors proposed limited new T cell recruitment per seasonal influenza vaccination.

This clonotype appeared many times. Antigen unknown. The CDR3 totals 14 residues. CDR1 is SGHRS and CDR2 is YFSETQ in the germline V gene. Trimming took 4 bases from V and 3 from J, leaving 10 bases between them. TCRdb reprocessed the RT-PCR reads via MiXCR and lists one record per CDR3 protein. The data hold approximately 500,000 distinct CDR3 sequences, with roughly 13% observed a single time. The chain couples TRBV5-1 to TRBJ2-2, with D maybe TRBD2 (6 bases). The sequencing used PBMCs from blood, collected roughly 48 days after vaccination. The origin of this receptor is a man aged 50-59 years who received an inactivated influenza vaccine. In nucleotides, the CDR3 is TGCGCCAGCAGCGAGGGAGGTGACACCGGGGAGCTGTTTTTT. Its translation: CASSEGGDTGELFF.